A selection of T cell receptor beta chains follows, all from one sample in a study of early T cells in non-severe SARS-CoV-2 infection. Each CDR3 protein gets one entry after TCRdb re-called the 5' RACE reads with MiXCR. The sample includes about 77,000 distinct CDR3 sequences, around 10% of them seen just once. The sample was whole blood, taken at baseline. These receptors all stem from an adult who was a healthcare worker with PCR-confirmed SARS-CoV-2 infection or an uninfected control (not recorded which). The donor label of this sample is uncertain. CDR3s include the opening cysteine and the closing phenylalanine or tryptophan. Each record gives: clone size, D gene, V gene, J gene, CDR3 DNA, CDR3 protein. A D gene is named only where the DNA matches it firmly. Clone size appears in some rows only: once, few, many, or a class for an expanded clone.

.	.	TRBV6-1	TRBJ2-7	TGTGCCAGCAGTGAAAGGGCCGAGGCCTACGAGCAGTACTTC	CASSERAEAYEQYF
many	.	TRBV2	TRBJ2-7	TGTGCCAGCCGAGTCAGCTACTACGAGCAGTACTTC	CASRVSYYEQYF
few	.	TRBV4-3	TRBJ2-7	TGCGCCAGCAGCCAAGATGCGCAGCATGTTTACTACGAGCAGTACTTC	CASSQDAQHVYYEQYF
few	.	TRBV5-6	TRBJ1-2	TGTGCCAGCAGCTTCCTGATAGAGGGTGTAAGCTACACCTTC	CASSFLIEGVSYTF
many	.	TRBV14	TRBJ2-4	TGTGCCAGCAGCCAGGATTATAGCATTCAGTACTTC	CASSQDYSIQYF
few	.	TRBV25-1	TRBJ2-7	TGTGCCAGCAGTGAATCCCGAGACGCGCTCTCCTACGAGCAGTACTTC	CASSESRDALSYEQYF
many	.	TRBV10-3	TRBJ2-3	TGTGCCATCAGTCGACTAGGACAGGAGACCACAGATACGCAGTATTTT	CAISRLGQETTDTQYF
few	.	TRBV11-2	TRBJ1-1	TGTGCCAGCAGGATATCGGACGGTGAAGCTTTCTTT	CASRISDGEAFF
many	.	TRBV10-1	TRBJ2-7	TGCGCCAGCAGTAAAGACAGGTTATTCCACGAGCAGTACTTC	CASSKDRLFHEQYF
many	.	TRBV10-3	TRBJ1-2	TGTGCCATCAGTGGTGGGGGAGTTATCTATGGCTACACCTTC	CAISGGGVIYGYTF
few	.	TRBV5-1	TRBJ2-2	TGCGCCAGCAGCTTGGTTCAGTACACCGGGGAGCTGTTTTTT	CASSLVQYTGELFF
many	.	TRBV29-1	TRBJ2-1	TGCAGCGTTGAATCTGGGTACAGAAACAATGAGCAGTTCTTC	CSVESGYRNNEQFF
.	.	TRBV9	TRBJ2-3	TGTGCCAGCAGCGTATGGATGAATAACCCCTACACAGATACGCAGTATTTT	CASSVWMNNPYTDTQYF
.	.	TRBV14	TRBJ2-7	TGTGCCAGCAGCCATCGAGTCTCCCTGGGGGGAGAGCAGTACTTC	CASSHRVSLGGEQYF
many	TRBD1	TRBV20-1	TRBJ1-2	TGCAGTGCGAGACCGCAGGGGGCGTCCTATGGCTACACCTTC	CSARPQGASYGYTF
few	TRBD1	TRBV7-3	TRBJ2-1	TGTGCCAGCAGCCCCGACAGGGACAATGAGCAGTTCTTC	CASSPDRDNEQFF
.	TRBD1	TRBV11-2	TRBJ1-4	TGTGCCAGCAGCAATGGACAGGGGGTTAATGAAAAACTGTTTTTT	CASSNGQGVNEKLFF
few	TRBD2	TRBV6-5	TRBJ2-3	TGTGCCAGCAGCCTACTAGCGGCTGGGGATACGCAGTATTTT	CASSLLAAGDTQYF
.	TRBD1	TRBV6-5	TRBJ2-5	TGTGCCAGCAGTTCCGGGACAGGTCGAGAGACCCAGTACTTC	CASSSGTGRETQYF
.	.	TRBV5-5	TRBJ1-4	TGTGCCAGCAGGGAGTCCGGGACCGCATATGAAAAACTGTTTTTT	CASRESGTAYEKLFF
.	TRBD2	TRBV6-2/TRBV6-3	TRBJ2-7	TGTGCCAGTGGCGATGCGGGGGGGTCCTACGAGCAGTACTTC	CASGDAGGSYEQYF
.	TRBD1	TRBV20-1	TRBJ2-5	TGCAGTGCTAGTTCCGGGACAGCGCAAGAGACCCAGTACTTC	CSASSGTAQETQYF
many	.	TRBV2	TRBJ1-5	TGTGCCAGCAGTGAATTTCAGGTGCCTGTGGGGGGTCGTCAGCCCCAGCATTTT	CASSEFQVPVGGRQPQHF
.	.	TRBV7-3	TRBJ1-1	TGTGCCAGCAGCTTAAGGAGGGGCACTGAAGCTTTCTTT	CASSLRRGTEAFF
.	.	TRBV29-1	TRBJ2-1	TGCAGCGTTGAACAGGTAGACCTCTACAATGAGCAGTTCTTC	CSVEQVDLYNEQFF
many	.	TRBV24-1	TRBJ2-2	TGTGCCACCAGTGACCCCTCCGGCCCCGGGGAGCTGTTTTTT	CATSDPSGPGELFF
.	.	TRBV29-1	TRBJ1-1	TGCAGCGCCCCCAGAGGGGGTGCTGAAGCTTTCTTT	CSAPRGGAEAFF
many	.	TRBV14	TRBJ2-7	TGTGCCAGCAGGAAAGAGGCGAACTCCTACGAGCAGTACTTC	CASRKEANSYEQYF
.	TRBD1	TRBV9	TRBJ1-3	TGTGCCAGCAGCGGGGGACAGGGGGCTGGAAACACCATATATTTT	CASSGGQGAGNTIYF
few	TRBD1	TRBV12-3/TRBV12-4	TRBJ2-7	TGTGCCAGCAGTTCGCGACAGGGTCCCGACGAGCAGTACTTC	CASSSRQGPDEQYF
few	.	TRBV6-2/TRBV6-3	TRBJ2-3	TGTGCCAGCAGTATATTCCGTGTCGGCACAGATACGCAGTATTTT	CASSIFRVGTDTQYF
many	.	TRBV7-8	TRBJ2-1	TGTGCCAGCAGCTTAGATGTTAATAGCGGTGAGCAGTTCTTC	CASSLDVNSGEQFF
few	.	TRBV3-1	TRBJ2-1	TGTGCCAGCAGCCCCTTTTTGGATCCCGGAAATAATAGGGAGTTCTTC	CASSPFLDPGNNREFF
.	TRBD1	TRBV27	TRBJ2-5	TGTGCCAGCAGTTCCGGGACAGGGGGTTTGGAGACCCAGTACTTC	CASSSGTGGLETQYF
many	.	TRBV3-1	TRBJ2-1	TGTGCCAGCAGCCACGAGCTCCACCCGCGCTACAATGAGCAGTTCTTC	CASSHELHPRYNEQFF
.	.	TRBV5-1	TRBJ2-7	TGCGCCAGCAGACTCCAGGAGCACGAGCAGTACTTC	CASRLQEHEQYF
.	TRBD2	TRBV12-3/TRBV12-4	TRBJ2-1	TGTGCCAGCAGCCGAGCGGGAGGACCGTACAATGAGCAGTTCTTC	CASSRAGGPYNEQFF
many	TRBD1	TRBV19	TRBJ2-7	TGTGCCAGTATGAGGACAGGGGCCTACGAGCAGTACTTC	CASMRTGAYEQYF
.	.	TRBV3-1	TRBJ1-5	TGTGCCAGCAGCCAAGAGGCGGGAGGGCCCCAGCGTTTT	CASSQEAGGPQRF
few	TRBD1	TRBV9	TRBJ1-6	TGTGCCAGTGGGACAGGGAACAATTCACCCCTCCACTTT	CASGTGNNSPLHF
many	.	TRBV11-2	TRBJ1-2	TGTGCCAGCAGCCACGCCGGCCTGGACGAGGCTAGCTACACCTTC	CASSHAGLDEASYTF
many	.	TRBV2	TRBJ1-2	TGTGCCAGCAGTGAATTTGGCGCCAGGGATTATGGCTACACCTTC	CASSEFGARDYGYTF
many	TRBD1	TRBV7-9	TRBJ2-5	TGTGCCAGCAGCTCAAGCCACAGGGGTGGAGAGACCCAGTACTTC	CASSSSHRGGETQYF
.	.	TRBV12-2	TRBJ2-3	TGTGCAAGTCGCCCCCTGCCCGGGACTAGCGGTTCTATTTGGGCAGATACGCAGTATTTT	CASRPLPGTSGSIWADTQYF
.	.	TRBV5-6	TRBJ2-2	TGTGCCAGCAGGTCGTTAGTCGGTTCAGACGTCGGGGAGCTGTTTTTT	CASRSLVGSDVGELFF
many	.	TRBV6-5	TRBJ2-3	TGTGCCAGCAGTTATAATGCCCCGAGGAGCACAGATACGCAGTATTTT	CASSYNAPRSTDTQYF
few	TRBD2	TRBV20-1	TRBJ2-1	TGCAGTGCTAGTAAAACGGGTCTAGCGGGGGGCAATGAGCAGTTCTTC	CSASKTGLAGGNEQFF
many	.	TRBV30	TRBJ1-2	TGTGCCTGGGCCGTAGGGGAACGGTATGGCTACACCTTC	CAWAVGERYGYTF
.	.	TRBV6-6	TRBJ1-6	TGTGCCAGCAGTTCCCCCATGGGGGGGGTAATGGCACCCCTCCACTTT	CASSSPMGGVMAPLHF
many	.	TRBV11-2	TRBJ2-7	TGTGCCAGCAGCTTATTAGTAGCGCCAACCTACGAGCAGTACTTC	CASSLLVAPTYEQYF